A selection of T cell receptor beta chains follows, all from one sample in a study of blood T cell repertoires in COVID-19. Measured with immunoSEQ multiplex PCR; TCRdb has only the in-frame clones, and not every one. The repertoire holds under 300,000 clones, with around nine tenths as singletons. Sequenced material: peripheral blood. Every receptor here comes from a woman aged 35 to 49 who had recovered from COVID-19. Both conserved end residues are part of each CDR3. The D gene is left open where the match is weak. Not every row has a clone size; where given, it reads once, few, many or a size class.

cdr3_nt: TGCAGTGCTAGTAGGTTAGCGGGAGGGGTCACAGATACGCAGTATTTT
cdr3_aa: CSASRLAGGVTDTQYF
d_call: TRBD2
j_call: TRBJ2-3
v_call: TRBV20-1
clone_size: NA

cdr3_nt: TGTGCCAGCAGCCAAGTCGCCCAGACTAGCGGGGCCAATGAGCAGTTCTTC
cdr3_aa: CASSQVAQTSGANEQFF
d_call: TRBD2
j_call: TRBJ2-1
v_call: TRBV4-2
clone_size: once

cdr3_nt: TGTGCCAGCAGTTCCGGGACAGGGGTCGGCTATGGCTACACCTTC
cdr3_aa: CASSSGTGVGYGYTF
d_call: TRBD1
j_call: TRBJ1-2
v_call: TRBV28
clone_size: NA

cdr3_nt: TGTGCCAGCGGGAGGGGCAGTGGAGATTCACCCCTCCACTTT
cdr3_aa: CASGRGSGDSPLHF
d_call: NA
j_call: TRBJ1-6
v_call: TRBV19
clone_size: few

cdr3_nt: TGTGCCAGCAGCTTGACGGGCGGGACCGGGGAGCTGTTTTTT
cdr3_aa: CASSLTGGTGELFF
d_call: NA
j_call: TRBJ2-2
v_call: TRBV5-8
clone_size: once

cdr3_nt: TGTGCCAGCAGCGTTTCCACCTTGGGGGCCGAGCAGTACTTC
cdr3_aa: CASSVSTLGAEQYF
d_call: NA
j_call: TRBJ2-7
v_call: TRBV9
clone_size: NA

cdr3_nt: TGTGCCAGCGAGACAGACCACGAGCAGTACTTC
cdr3_aa: CASETDHEQYF
d_call: NA
j_call: TRBJ2-7
v_call: TRBV7-9
clone_size: NA

cdr3_nt: TGTGCCAGCAGTCATCCCCCGACTAGCGGGATTGACGGGGAGCTGTTTTTT
cdr3_aa: CASSHPPTSGIDGELFF
d_call: TRBD2
j_call: TRBJ2-2
v_call: TRBV28
clone_size: NA

cdr3_nt: TGTGCCAGCAGTTACGGACAGGGAGGTCAGCCCCAGCATTTT
cdr3_aa: CASSYGQGGQPQHF
d_call: TRBD1
j_call: TRBJ1-5
v_call: TRBV27
clone_size: NA

cdr3_nt: TGCGCCAACCAGACAGGGGGCGGCGTAGGGGCCAAAAACATTCAGTACTTC
cdr3_aa: CANQTGGGVGAKNIQYF
d_call: TRBD1
j_call: TRBJ2-4
v_call: TRBV10-1
clone_size: NA

cdr3_nt: TGCGCCAGCAGCGGACAGGAGGTCACTGAAGCTTTCTTT
cdr3_aa: CASSGQEVTEAFF
d_call: TRBD1
j_call: TRBJ1-1
v_call: TRBV5-1
clone_size: NA

cdr3_nt: TGTGCCAGCATATCAAGCGGGAACCGCTACGAGCAGTACTTC
cdr3_aa: CASISSGNRYEQYF
d_call: TRBD2
j_call: TRBJ2-7
v_call: TRBV2
clone_size: NA

cdr3_nt: TGTGCCATCAGTGAGACAGGGTCTGGGACCGGGGAGCTGTTTTTT
cdr3_aa: CAISETGSGTGELFF
d_call: NA
j_call: TRBJ2-2
v_call: TRBV10-3
clone_size: NA

cdr3_nt: TGTGCCAGCATTGGGGCCCCGATGAACACTGAAGCTTTCTTT
cdr3_aa: CASIGAPMNTEAFF
d_call: NA
j_call: TRBJ1-1
v_call: TRBV27
clone_size: NA

cdr3_nt: TGTGCCAGCAGTTTCAGGACACTTCGAAACTATGGCTACACCTTC
cdr3_aa: CASSFRTLRNYGYTF
d_call: NA
j_call: TRBJ1-2
v_call: TRBV28
clone_size: once

cdr3_nt: TGTGCCAGCAGCCGGGGACAGGGAAACCAGCCCCAGCATTTT
cdr3_aa: CASSRGQGNQPQHF
d_call: TRBD1
j_call: TRBJ1-5
v_call: TRBV7-8
clone_size: NA

cdr3_nt: TGTGCCAGCAGCGTAGGGGGCCTAGCGGGCCAAGAGACCCAGTACTTC
cdr3_aa: CASSVGGLAGQETQYF
d_call: TRBD2
j_call: TRBJ2-5
v_call: TRBV9
clone_size: NA

cdr3_nt: TGTGCCAGCAACCCCGCGGCGGGGAGGGGGAATTCACCCCTCCACTTT
cdr3_aa: CASNPAAGRGNSPLHF
d_call: NA
j_call: TRBJ1-6
v_call: TRBV2
clone_size: NA

cdr3_nt: TGTGCCAGTCATACCCAACAGGGGCACGGCTACACCTTC
cdr3_aa: CASHTQQGHGYTF
d_call: TRBD1
j_call: TRBJ1-2
v_call: TRBV19
clone_size: NA

cdr3_nt: TGTGCCAGCAGCTTAGCTGCAGGGGCCTACGAGCAGTACTTC
cdr3_aa: CASSLAAGAYEQYF
d_call: NA
j_call: TRBJ2-7
v_call: TRBV7-9
clone_size: NA

cdr3_nt: TGTGCCAGCACAAGACAGTTACTCGGAAACACCATATATTTT
cdr3_aa: CASTRQLLGNTIYF
d_call: NA
j_call: TRBJ1-3
v_call: TRBV2
clone_size: NA

cdr3_nt: TGTGCCAGCAGCGTAGCCTCCCCCGGCGGGAACACCGGGGAGCTGTTTTTT
cdr3_aa: CASSVASPGGNTGELFF
d_call: NA
j_call: TRBJ2-2
v_call: TRBV9
clone_size: NA

cdr3_nt: TGTGCCCTACGCAGGGGGAACACCGGGGAGCTGTTTTTT
cdr3_aa: CALRRGNTGELFF
d_call: NA
j_call: TRBJ2-2
v_call: TRBV10-3
clone_size: NA

cdr3_nt: TGTGCCAGCAGCCAAGTACAGCACACCGGGGAGCTGTTTTTT
cdr3_aa: CASSQVQHTGELFF
d_call: NA
j_call: TRBJ2-2
v_call: TRBV9
clone_size: NA

cdr3_nt: TGTGCCAGCAGCGTCTCCGGGACAGGGCTGGGGGAGCAGTACTTC
cdr3_aa: CASSVSGTGLGEQYF
d_call: TRBD1
j_call: TRBJ2-7
v_call: TRBV9
clone_size: NA

cdr3_nt: TGCGCCAGCAGTGCCGGGACTAGCGGAACCTCGAGCACAGATACGCAGTATTTT
cdr3_aa: CASSAGTSGTSSTDTQYF
d_call: TRBD2
j_call: TRBJ2-3
v_call: TRBV10-1
clone_size: NA

cdr3_nt: TGTGCCAGCAGCCTAGGACTAGCGGGAGGTGTCGGGGAGCTGTTTTTT
cdr3_aa: CASSLGLAGGVGELFF
d_call: TRBD2
j_call: TRBJ2-2
v_call: TRBV3-1/TRBV3-2
clone_size: NA

cdr3_nt: TGTGCCAGCAGTTGGGGACAGGGGGACGAGCAGTTCTTC
cdr3_aa: CASSWGQGDEQFF
d_call: TRBD1
j_call: TRBJ2-1
v_call: TRBV6-6
clone_size: NA

cdr3_nt: TGTGCCAGCACCGGGGGGGAGAAGCTGTATGGCTACACCTTC
cdr3_aa: CASTGGEKLYGYTF
d_call: NA
j_call: TRBJ1-2
v_call: TRBV2
clone_size: NA

cdr3_nt: TGTGCCAGCAGCCTCCTGGGACTAGAGGGGGGAGGTGAGCAGTACTTC
cdr3_aa: CASSLLGLEGGGEQYF
d_call: TRBD2
j_call: TRBJ2-7
v_call: TRBV13
clone_size: NA

cdr3_nt: TGTGCCAGCAGTGCCCAAGGACTAGCGGGCACAGATACGCAGTATTTT
cdr3_aa: CASSAQGLAGTDTQYF
d_call: TRBD2
j_call: TRBJ2-3
v_call: TRBV6-1
clone_size: NA

cdr3_nt: TGTGCCAGCAGTGGACTAGCGGGAGCTTTAGCCAAAAACATTCAGTACTTC
cdr3_aa: CASSGLAGALAKNIQYF
d_call: TRBD2
j_call: TRBJ2-4
v_call: TRBV27
clone_size: NA

cdr3_nt: TGCGCCAGCAGTCAAGACAGGGGGGTCGAGCAGTACTTC
cdr3_aa: CASSQDRGVEQYF
d_call: TRBD1
j_call: TRBJ2-7
v_call: TRBV10-2
clone_size: NA

cdr3_nt: TGTGCCAGCAGCCCGGGACTAGCGGGCTTCAATGAGCAGTTCTTC
cdr3_aa: CASSPGLAGFNEQFF
d_call: TRBD2
j_call: TRBJ2-1
v_call: TRBV11-3
clone_size: once

cdr3_nt: TGTGCCAGCAGGGGGTTGGGGGAGGGCACAGATACGCAGTATTTT
cdr3_aa: CASRGLGEGTDTQYF
d_call: NA
j_call: TRBJ2-3
v_call: TRBV11-3
clone_size: NA

cdr3_nt: TGCGCCAGCAGCGCCCGGACTAGCGGGGTCACGCCAGTTGAGCAGTTCTTC
cdr3_aa: CASSARTSGVTPVEQFF
d_call: TRBD2
j_call: TRBJ2-1
v_call: TRBV4-1
clone_size: once

cdr3_nt: TGTGCCAGGCCCGGGGACAGACCAAACTATGGCTACACCTTC
cdr3_aa: CARPGDRPNYGYTF
d_call: TRBD1
j_call: TRBJ1-2
v_call: TRBV2
clone_size: NA

cdr3_nt: TGTGCCAGCAGAGCGGGGTACGAGCAGTACTTC
cdr3_aa: CASRAGYEQYF
d_call: TRBD2
j_call: TRBJ2-7
v_call: TRBV2
clone_size: NA

cdr3_nt: TGTGCCAGCAGTCCCTGGACAGGGTCGGGCAATGAGCAGTTCTTC
cdr3_aa: CASSPWTGSGNEQFF
d_call: TRBD1
j_call: TRBJ2-1
v_call: TRBV6-2/TRBV6-3
clone_size: NA

cdr3_nt: TGTGCCTGGAGTGTCGGACAGGCCAATTCACCCCTCCACTTT
cdr3_aa: CAWSVGQANSPLHF
d_call: TRBD1
j_call: TRBJ1-6
v_call: TRBV30
clone_size: NA

cdr3_nt: TGTGCCATCAGTGCCAGCGGGAGGACGGAGTACTTC
cdr3_aa: CAISASGRTEYF
d_call: TRBD2
j_call: TRBJ2-5
v_call: TRBV10-3
clone_size: NA

cdr3_nt: TGTGCCAGAAGCTTTTTCACAGGGACCCCTCCAGATACGCAGTATTTT
cdr3_aa: CARSFFTGTPPDTQYF
d_call: NA
j_call: TRBJ2-3
v_call: TRBV5-3
clone_size: NA

cdr3_nt: TGTGCCAGCTCACCTCCACAACCGGGACTTCGGAGTCGGTTCTTC
cdr3_aa: CASSPPQPGLRSRFF
d_call: NA
j_call: TRBJ2-1
v_call: TRBV18
clone_size: NA

cdr3_nt: TGTGCCAGCAGTTCGGGACAGGGATTGAGGGGCTATGGCTACACCTTC
cdr3_aa: CASSSGQGLRGYGYTF
d_call: TRBD1
j_call: TRBJ1-2
v_call: TRBV5-4
clone_size: NA

cdr3_nt: TGTGCCAGCAGCTTGAGGTCGACAGGGGGGGCCGGGGAGCTGTTTTTT
cdr3_aa: CASSLRSTGGAGELFF
d_call: TRBD1
j_call: TRBJ2-2
v_call: TRBV5-4
clone_size: NA

cdr3_nt: TGTGCCAGCAGCCCGAGGACTAGCGGGAGGGGGGGACACTACGAGCAGTACTTC
cdr3_aa: CASSPRTSGRGGHYEQYF
d_call: TRBD2
j_call: TRBJ2-7
v_call: TRBV3-1/TRBV3-2
clone_size: few

cdr3_nt: TGTGCCAGCAGTTCGCCGACAGGGTCCTACGAGCAGTACTTC
cdr3_aa: CASSSPTGSYEQYF
d_call: TRBD1
j_call: TRBJ2-7
v_call: TRBV28
clone_size: NA

cdr3_nt: TGCGCCAGCAGCTTGGCCGGGGGAATAAACATTCAGTACTTC
cdr3_aa: CASSLAGGINIQYF
d_call: NA
j_call: TRBJ2-4
v_call: TRBV5-1
clone_size: NA

cdr3_nt: TGTGCCAGCAGCCAAGAGACCCCTAGCGGGAGCTCCTACAATGAGCAGTTCTTC
cdr3_aa: CASSQETPSGSSYNEQFF
d_call: TRBD2
j_call: TRBJ2-1
v_call: TRBV14
clone_size: NA